The rows below give T cell receptor beta chains drawn from one sample of a study of shared clonotypes between healthy human individuals. Sequenced by immunoSEQ multiplex PCR; TCRdb stores in-frame clones only, minus some. The repertoire consists of 2.5 million or so clones, with around 94% occurring once and the leading ten covering under 0.15%. The sequenced material came from naive CD4+ T cells sorted from blood. The receptors shown here come from a man in his late teens or twenties in good health. Each CDR3 is given with its conserved first and last residue. A D gene is named only where the DNA matches it firmly. The size field is filled for only some rows; it gives once, few, many or a size class.

d_call: NA
v_call: TRBV7-2
clone_size: once
cdr3_aa: CASSLRSRGKDEQFF

d_call: TRBD1
v_call: TRBV6-5
clone_size: NA
cdr3_aa: CASSYASGGAGEQYF

d_call: NA
v_call: TRBV5-1
clone_size: NA
cdr3_aa: CASKTKLSLNTGELFF

d_call: TRBD2
v_call: TRBV10-3
clone_size: NA
cdr3_aa: CAITPGLAGGFPGELFF

d_call: NA
v_call: TRBV2
clone_size: NA
cdr3_aa: CASSYNGGTNEKLFF

d_call: TRBD2
v_call: TRBV19
clone_size: NA
cdr3_aa: CASRKTSGGGNEQFF

d_call: NA
v_call: TRBV5-1
clone_size: NA
cdr3_aa: CASSLEGLTDTQYF

d_call: NA
v_call: TRBV4-3
clone_size: NA
cdr3_aa: CASSQEPALSSYEQYF

d_call: NA
v_call: TRBV30
clone_size: few
cdr3_aa: CAWSAGLGDTEAFF

d_call: NA
v_call: TRBV28
clone_size: NA
cdr3_aa: CASSLSGSGANVLTF

d_call: TRBD1
v_call: TRBV5-1
clone_size: NA
cdr3_aa: CASSLEAPGQGFDEQYF

d_call: TRBD1
v_call: TRBV4-1
clone_size: once
cdr3_aa: CASSHPTGGSYEQYF

d_call: TRBD2
v_call: TRBV10-3
clone_size: NA
cdr3_aa: CAISVSGTYNEQFF

d_call: NA
v_call: TRBV7-2
clone_size: NA
cdr3_aa: CASSSQGGPYEQYF

d_call: TRBD1
v_call: TRBV7-9
clone_size: NA
cdr3_aa: CASSLGTGDLSNQPQHF

d_call: TRBD1
v_call: TRBV6-6
clone_size: NA
cdr3_aa: CASSGQGFNYGNTIYF

d_call: NA
v_call: TRBV5-1
clone_size: NA
cdr3_aa: CASKGTESYEQYF

d_call: NA
v_call: TRBV28
clone_size: NA
cdr3_aa: CASSGGIRDGYTF

d_call: TRBD2
v_call: TRBV6-1
clone_size: NA
cdr3_aa: CASRGLAGGPYEQYF

d_call: TRBD1
v_call: TRBV5-1
clone_size: NA
cdr3_aa: CASSRTGAYNYGYTF

d_call: TRBD2
v_call: TRBV6-6
clone_size: NA
cdr3_aa: CASTRLAGGPDTQYF

d_call: NA
v_call: TRBV6-1
clone_size: NA
cdr3_aa: CASSTGWVSEQYF

d_call: TRBD1
v_call: TRBV7-2
clone_size: NA
cdr3_aa: CASSLNRGDIQYF

d_call: TRBD1
v_call: TRBV5-1
clone_size: NA
cdr3_aa: CASSLDRGGYTF

d_call: NA
v_call: TRBV11-2
clone_size: NA
cdr3_aa: CASSLVAGPYEQYF

d_call: NA
v_call: TRBV4-3
clone_size: NA
cdr3_aa: CASSQDMGLAKNIQYF

d_call: NA
v_call: TRBV5-6
clone_size: NA
cdr3_aa: CASSSAQGWTEAFF

d_call: NA
v_call: TRBV7-7
clone_size: NA
cdr3_aa: CASRPIGAGYNEQFF

d_call: NA
v_call: TRBV7-9
clone_size: once
cdr3_aa: CASSLGRGGSPRAETQYF

d_call: NA
v_call: TRBV6-5
clone_size: few
cdr3_aa: CASSYSAAVNTEAFF

d_call: TRBD1
v_call: TRBV6-1
clone_size: NA
cdr3_aa: CASSQPGQGYNEQFF

d_call: NA
v_call: TRBV27
clone_size: few
cdr3_aa: CASSLRQGNTEAFF

d_call: NA
v_call: TRBV6-5
clone_size: NA
cdr3_aa: CASSSPGRRDTQYF

d_call: NA
v_call: TRBV6-4
clone_size: once
cdr3_aa: CASSDSMGQGPTNTGELFF

d_call: NA
v_call: TRBV11-2
clone_size: NA
cdr3_aa: CASSLERGDTLEQYF

d_call: NA
v_call: TRBV5-1
clone_size: NA
cdr3_aa: CASSYTGTLNSPLHF

d_call: TRBD2
v_call: TRBV5-1
clone_size: NA
cdr3_aa: CASSLWSSGGGTDTQYF

d_call: TRBD2
v_call: TRBV15
clone_size: NA
cdr3_aa: CATSLPTSGGRNTQYF

d_call: TRBD2
v_call: TRBV5-1
clone_size: NA
cdr3_aa: CASSTSAAANTGELFF

d_call: TRBD2
v_call: TRBV7-7
clone_size: NA
cdr3_aa: CASSPLASGRETQYF

d_call: NA
v_call: TRBV5-4
clone_size: once
cdr3_aa: CASSTTRTQYF

d_call: TRBD1
v_call: TRBV12-5
clone_size: NA
cdr3_aa: CASALPGQGAGGYTF

d_call: NA
v_call: TRBV9
clone_size: once
cdr3_aa: CASRPNNGNTIYF